A selection of T cell receptor beta chains follows, all from one sample in a study of tumor and adjacent non-tumor tissue in lung cancer. TCRdb reanalysed the multiplex PCR reads using MiXCR and keeps one entry per CDR3 protein. The sample holds 90,000 to 100,000 distinct CDR3 sequences; 75% to 85% are singletons and the top ten take 30%. Source material: distant non-tumor lung tissue. The receptors stem from a man aged 55 to 70 with small cell lung cancer. CDR3s include the opening cysteine and the closing phenylalanine or tryptophan. The D gene is left open where the match is weak. Rows may omit the clone size; those that give it use once, few, many or a size class.

j_call v_call d_call clone_size cdr3_aa cdr3_nt
TRBJ2-2 TRBV28 NA few CASSLRTGELFF TGTGCCAGCAGTTTACGTACCGGGGAGCTGTTTTTT
TRBJ1-1 TRBV4-2 TRBD1 NA CASSQAGTGVATEAFF TGTGCCAGCAGCCAAGCCGGGACAGGGGTTGCCACTGAAGCTTTCTTT
TRBJ1-6 TRBV11-2 NA NA CASSDERGLALHF TGTGCCAGCAGTGACGAGAGGGGTCTGGCCCTCCACTTT
TRBJ2-3 TRBV11-3 NA NA CANSLVFNTQYF TGTGCCAACAGCTTAGTCTTCAATACGCAGTATTTT
TRBJ2-4 TRBV11-1 NA NA CASSLGQTAKIIKYF TGTGCCAGCAGCTTAGGACAGACAGCCAAAATCATTAAGTACTTC
TRBJ2-3 TRBV12-3/TRBV12-4 TRBD2 NA CASSFYAGGTDTQYF TGTGCCAGCAGTTTCTATGCCGGGGGGACAGATACGCAGTATTTT
TRBJ2-2 TRBV30 NA NA CARGSGHSLNTGVLFF TGTGCCCGAGGGTCGGGGCATTCACTGAACACCGGGGTGCTGTTTTTT
TRBJ2-7 TRBV4-1 NA NA CASSPTGRGNDQYF TGCGCCAGCAGCCCGACAGGGCGGGGGAACGACCAGTATTTC
TRBJ2-5 TRBV4-1 NA NA CACSQWWGQGETQYF TGCGCCTGCAGCCAATGGTGGGGGCAGGGGGAGACCCAGTACTTC
TRBJ2-7 TRBV29-1 NA NA CSVEDSEAPPYKQYF TGCAGCGTTGAAGATTCGGAGGCACCGCCCTACAAGCAGTACTTC
TRBJ2-7 TRBV20-1 NA NA CNARARDRDLNHFTYEQYF TGCAATGCTAGAGCCCGAGACCGGGACCTCAACCATTTTACCTACGAGCAGTATTTC
TRBJ2-1 TRBV18 NA NA CASSLMNEYNEQFF TGTGCCAGCTCACTGATGAACGAGTACAATGAGCAGTTCTTC
TRBJ2-1 TRBV6-5 NA NA CTSSYRQVGFGEQFF TGTACCAGCAGTTACCGACAGGTAGGGTTCGGTGAGCAGTTCTTC
TRBJ2-6 TRBV12-3/TRBV12-4 NA NA CTSSWSGSRGLIGTNVLTF TGTACCAGCAGTTGGTCCGGGAGTCGGGGTCTGATAGGGACCAACGTCCTGACTTTC
TRBJ2-3 TRBV29-1 TRBD2 NA CSVGGTSGRGTSTDMQYF TGCAGCGTTGGGGGGACTAGCGGGAGGGGTACTAGCACAGATATGCAGTATTTT
TRBJ1-1 TRBV28 TRBD1 many CASFRGGGSLDFF TGTGCCAGTTTTAGAGGGGGCGGGTCGCTAGATTTCTTT
TRBJ2-1 TRBV11-2 NA NA CASNWGVRYNEQFF TGTGCCAGCAACTGGGGCGTACGATACAATGAGCAGTTCTTC
TRBJ2-5 TRBV5-6 TRBD2 NA CASTPGLAGGPGETQYF TGTGCCAGCACCCCGGGACTAGCGGGAGGGCCGGGGGAGACCCAGTACTTC
TRBJ2-1 TRBV11-2 TRBD2 NA CASSSYYWGLAGEERQFF TGTGCCAGCAGCTCATATTATTGGGGACTAGCGGGAGAGGAGCGACAGTTCTTC
TRBJ2-3 TRBV11-3 NA NA CVSSFQGSDTQYF TGTGTCAGCAGCTTTCAGGGGTCGGATACACAGTATTTT
TRBJ2-5 TRBV18 NA NA CASSPSSFGETQYF TGTGCCAGCTCACCCAGCAGTTTTGGCGAGACCCAGTACTTC
TRBJ2-3 TRBV29-1 NA NA CSVERGGRDTQYF TGCAGCGTTGAACGTGGGGGGCGAGATACGCAGTATTTT
TRBJ2-3 TRBV6-5 NA once CARCNSGTQYF TGTGCCAGATGCAATTCGGGTACGCAGTATTTT
TRBJ2-1 TRBV5-4 NA many CASSDSGMSDEQFF TGTGCCAGCAGCGATTCCGGGATGAGCGATGAGCAGTTCTTC
TRBJ2-3 TRBV4-2 TRBD1 NA CASRKAERTGTHYF TGTGCAAGCAGAAAGGCCGAGAGGACAGGTACGCACTATTTT
TRBJ2-2 TRBV5-1 NA NA CASRGSSLNTGEMFF TGCGCCAGCAGGGGTTCTTCGTTAAACACCGGGGAGATGTTTTTT
TRBJ2-7 TRBV6-6 TRBD2 NA CSSRQLAGGSSYEQYF TGTAGCAGCCGGCAGCTAGCGGGAGGGAGCTCCTACGAGCAGTACTTC
TRBJ2-5 TRBV4-1 NA once CASSTISGIVQETQYF TGCGCCAGCAGCACAATCTCCGGGATAGTTCAAGAGACCCAGTACTTC
TRBJ2-3 TRBV20-1 TRBD2 NA CSVPTSGTITDTQYF TGCAGTGTCCCAACTAGCGGCACTATCACAGATACGCAGTATTTT
TRBJ2-3 TRBV20-1 TRBD2 many CSAPGTSGSARTDTQYF TGCAGTGCCCCAGGGACTAGCGGGAGTGCCCGCACAGATACGCAGTATTTT
TRBJ1-1 TRBV6-5 NA many CASSYSTLGGGTEAFF TGTGCCAGCAGTTACTCGACTTTGGGAGGAGGGACTGAAGCTTTCTTT
TRBJ1-4 TRBV5-1 NA many CASSLGDGNEKLFF TGCGCCAGCAGCTTGGGGGACGGTAATGAAAAACTGTTTTTT
TRBJ1-1 TRBV14 NA many CASSHIDTQNTEAFF TGTGCCAGCAGCCACATAGACACCCAGAACACTGAAGCTTTCTTT
TRBJ2-5 TRBV29-1 NA NA CSVGLAAVGVGAQYF TGCAGCGTTGGTCTGGCTGCTGTGGGGGTAGGGGCCCAGTACTTC
TRBJ2-7 TRBV5-6 NA many CASSLGRSYEQYF TGTGCCAGCAGCTTAGGCAGATCCTACGAGCAGTACTTC
TRBJ2-1 TRBV6-2/TRBV6-3 NA NA CASSIDPNNEQFF TGTGCCAGCAGTATCGATCCTAATAATGAGCAGTTCTTC
TRBJ2-2 TRBV12-3/TRBV12-4 NA NA CASNFSGTDTGGLFF TGTGCAAGCAATTTCTCTGGGACAGACACCGGGGGGCTGTTTTTT
TRBJ2-5 TRBV6-1 NA NA CASKNLLAEETQYF TGTGCCAGCAAGAACTTATTAGCGGAAGAGACCCAGTACTTC
TRBJ2-6 TRBV5-6 NA NA CASNLDNSGANLLTF TGTGCCAGCAACTTAGACAATTCCGGGGCCAACCTCCTGACTTTC
TRBJ2-1 TRBV12-3/TRBV12-4 NA many CASSLGSRWFF TGTGCCAGCAGTTTGGGCAGTAGGTGGTTCTTC
TRBJ2-2 TRBV5-1 TRBD2 NA CACSSHLGISGSRAGDLSF TGCGCCTGCAGCTCTCACCTCGGGATTAGCGGGAGTCGGGCCGGGGACCTGTCTTTT
TRBJ2-2 TRBV4-2 NA medium-sized CASSLPGLNTGELFF TGTGCCAGCAGCCTGCCGGGACTGAACACCGGGGAGCTGTTTTTT
TRBJ1-5 TRBV6-2/TRBV6-3 NA NA CASSHVYSNQPQQF TGTGCCAGCAGTCACGTGTATAGCAATCAGCCCCAGCAATTT
TRBJ2-3 TRBV29-1 TRBD2 NA CIVVGVAGASTDTQYF TGCATCGTCGTGGGGGTAGCGGGCGCTAGCACAGATACACAGTATTTT
TRBJ2-3 TRBV7-9 TRBD2 NA CASSPLRGRTDTQYF TGTGCTAGCAGCCCCCTCCGCGGGAGGACAGATACCCAGTATTTT
TRBJ1-1 TRBV20-1 TRBD1 NA CGARKGQANTEAFF TGCGGTGCCAGAAAAGGACAGGCGAACACTGAAGCTTTCTTT
TRBJ2-5 TRBV7-7 TRBD1 once CASSSLGTGEETQYF TGTGCTAGCAGCAGCCTGGGGACAGGGGAAGAGACCCAGTACTTC
TRBJ2-1 TRBV10-3 NA many CAISDSYSRAANEQFF TGTGCCATCAGTGATTCATACAGTCGAGCGGCCAATGAGCAGTTCTTC
TRBJ2-4 TRBV11-1 NA NA CASSPPSLTIDIQYF TGTGCCAGCAGCCCCCCCAGCTTGACCATAGACATTCAGTACTTC
TRBJ2-1 TRBV13 NA NA CASSVSYNEQFF TGTGCCAGCAGCGTTTCCTACAATGAGCAGTTCTTC